This entry is about one T cell receptor (beta chain). Its antigen is not identified. Some clones are missing from TCRdb's copy, which holds only in-frame ones; the method was immunoSEQ multiplex PCR. The table has approximately 83,000 clones, roughly 91% seen once. The V end was cut by 0 bases, the J end by 4 bases, with 12 bases between. Germline loops: CDR1 MNHEY, CDR2 SVGAGI. The CDR3 spans 15 residues. These data originate in a study of T cells in localized non-small cell lung cancer. Study-wide points: Among the top 100 tumor clones, a median about 60 appeared in adjacent lung.

The chain joins TRBV6-5 to TRBJ1-2; D gene unclear. The source was peripheral blood, collected before any cancer treatment. The TCR was taken from a woman aged 40 to 75 with stage I squamous cell lung carcinoma. The CDR3 protein is CASSYSSVAGYGYTF. For the CDR3, the DNA is TGTGCCAGCAGTTACTCGTCAGTCGCTGGCTATGGCTACACCTTC.